The source of this T cell receptor (beta chain) is a study of blood T cells in healthy people across ages. CDR3 length: 16 residues. Trimming shortened V by 5 bases and J by 0 bases, and 14 bases separated the two germline ends. Alongside a J-beta primer mix, a sample-barcoded 5' primer served in a second PCR lasting roughly 7 to 11 cycles. TCRdb reprocessed the 5' RACE reads with MiXCR, giving one entry per CDR3 protein. The data show about 1 million distinct CDR3 sequences, roughly a quarter seen once. The same data also went into a second study, on T cells of mothers and their children. From that study: A few healthy Caucasian mothers, along with their six children, served as the donors. Added by the second PCR's M1S primer were sample barcodes and 2-4 random nucleotides.

This rearrangement joins TRBV12-3 or TRBV12-4 to TRBJ1-5; the D gene is possibly TRBD1 (5 bases). The clonotype was recovered from a girl aged 2-10 years in good health. Sequenced sample: blood. In nucleotides, the CDR3 is TGTGCCAGCAGTGGAGGGACGGCTAATAGCAATCAGCCCCAGCATTTT. This codes for CASSGGTANSNQPQHF.